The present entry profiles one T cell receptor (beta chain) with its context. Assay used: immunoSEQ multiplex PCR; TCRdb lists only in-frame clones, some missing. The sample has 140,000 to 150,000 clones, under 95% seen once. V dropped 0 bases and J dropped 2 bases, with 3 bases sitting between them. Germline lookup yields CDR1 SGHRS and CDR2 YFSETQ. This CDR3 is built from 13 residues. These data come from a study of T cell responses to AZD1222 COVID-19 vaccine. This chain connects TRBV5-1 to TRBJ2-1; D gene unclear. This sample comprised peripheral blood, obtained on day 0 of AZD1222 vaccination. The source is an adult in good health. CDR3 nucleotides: TGCGCCAGCAGCTTGGTCCCCTACAATGAGCAGTTCTTC. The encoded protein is CASSLVPYNEQFF. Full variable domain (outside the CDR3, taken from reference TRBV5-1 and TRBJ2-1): KAGVTQTPRYLIKTRGQQVTLSCSPISGHRSVSWYQQTPGQGLQFLFEYFSETQRNKGNFPGRFSGRQFSNSRSEMNVSTLELGDSALYLCASSLVPYNEQFFGPGTRLTVL.